A single sample is the source of the 3 T cell receptor beta chains below, sequenced in a study of blood T cell repertoires in COVID-19. TCRdb's table, derived via immunoSEQ multiplex PCR, lists solely in-frame clones and lacks some. Of 100,000 to 150,000 clones detected, roughly 90% appear once; the ten largest clones hold more than 3%. The source material was peripheral blood. These receptors all come from a woman aged 55-70 years with COVID-19, enrolled during active disease.

This clone was observed a single time. J is TRBJ2-1 and V is TRBV13; 10 bases fit TRBD2. Trimming took 5 bases from V and 6 from J; bases not matched to a gene: 7. The CDR3 contains 15 residues. The germline CDR1 and CDR2 sequences are PRHDT and FYEKMQ (reference sequence). The CDR3 DNA reads as TGTGCCAGCAGCGCCCTAGCGGGGGTAGTCAATGAGCAGTTCTTC. This sequence encodes CASSALAGVVNEQFF.

The chain joins TRBV7-2 to TRBJ1-4; D gene ambiguous. The germline V and J ends were trimmed by 1 base and 6 bases, with 9 bases remaining between them. CDR1 SGHTA and CDR2 FQGNSA come from the germline V gene. The CDR3 extends over 14 amino acids. CDR3 in DNA: TGTGCCAGCAGCTTAGGAGCTGCCCATGAAAAACTGTTTTTT. Translating it yields CASSLGAAHEKLFF.

V usage is TRBV7-2 and J usage is TRBJ1-3; a weak D match, TRBD1 (5 bases). CDR1 SGHTA and CDR2 FQGNSA come from the germline V gene. V was shortened by 5 bases and J by 0 bases, with 8 bases between the two germline ends. The CDR3 contains 14 residues. CDR3: CASSRDFSGNTIYF. The CDR3 DNA reads TGTGCCAGCAGCCGGGACTTCTCTGGAAACACCATATATTTT.